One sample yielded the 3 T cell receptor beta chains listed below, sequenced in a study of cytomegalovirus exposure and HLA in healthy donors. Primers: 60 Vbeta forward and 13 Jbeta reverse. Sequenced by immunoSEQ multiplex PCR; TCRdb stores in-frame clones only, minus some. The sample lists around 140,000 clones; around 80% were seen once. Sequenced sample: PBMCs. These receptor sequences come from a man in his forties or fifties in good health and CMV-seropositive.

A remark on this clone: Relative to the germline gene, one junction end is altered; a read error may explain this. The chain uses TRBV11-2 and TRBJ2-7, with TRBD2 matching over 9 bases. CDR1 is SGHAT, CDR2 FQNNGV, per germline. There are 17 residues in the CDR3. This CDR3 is CASSLEWPWREGYEQHF. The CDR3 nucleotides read TGTGCCAGCAGCTTAGAATGGCCTTGGCGGGAGGGCTACGAGCAGCACTTC.

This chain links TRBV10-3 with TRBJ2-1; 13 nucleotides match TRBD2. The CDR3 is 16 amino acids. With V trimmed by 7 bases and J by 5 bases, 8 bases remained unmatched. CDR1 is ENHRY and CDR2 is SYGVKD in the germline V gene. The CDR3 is CAITPGGLAGDNEQFF. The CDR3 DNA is TGTGCCATCACCCCCGGAGGACTAGCGGGGGACAATGAGCAGTTCTTC.

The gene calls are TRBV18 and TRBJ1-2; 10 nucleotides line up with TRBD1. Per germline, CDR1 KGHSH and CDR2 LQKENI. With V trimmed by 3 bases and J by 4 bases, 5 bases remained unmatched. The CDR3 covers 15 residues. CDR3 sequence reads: CASSPGQGVSYGYTF. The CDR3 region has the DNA TGTGCCAGCTCACCTGGACAGGGGGTATCCTATGGCTACACCTTC.